This TCR beta chain is drawn from a study of shared clonotypes between healthy human individuals. Notes on the study in general: Researchers found naive subsets generally carried larger estimated richness than memory subsets.

Points on this clone: Its antigen is not identified. One junction end does not reproduce the germline sequence, and a read error may be involved.

As handled by the study authors: ImmunoSEQ supplied junction-only sequences lacking quality scores, so filtering was different. Profiling relied on immunoSEQ multiplex PCR, and the TCRdb table lists in-frame clones only, not all of them. That table furnishes V, J and clone size, whereas the DNA furnished D and trimming. Among millions of clones, more than 80% were seen once, and the ten largest hold around 0.15%. Germline values: CDR1 MNHNY, CDR2 SVGAGI (reference sequence). This CDR3 has 15 residues. The sequence derives from a man younger than 30 in good health. Specimen: naive CD4+ T cells sorted from blood. Subset reported: CD45RA+ positively selected. The V gene is TRBV6-6, the J gene TRBJ2-7, with 7 bases matching TRBD2. The CDR3 nucleotides are TGTGCCATCAGTGAGTTAGCTAGCGGAGTCTACGAGCAGTACTTC. Translation: CAISELASGVYEQYF.